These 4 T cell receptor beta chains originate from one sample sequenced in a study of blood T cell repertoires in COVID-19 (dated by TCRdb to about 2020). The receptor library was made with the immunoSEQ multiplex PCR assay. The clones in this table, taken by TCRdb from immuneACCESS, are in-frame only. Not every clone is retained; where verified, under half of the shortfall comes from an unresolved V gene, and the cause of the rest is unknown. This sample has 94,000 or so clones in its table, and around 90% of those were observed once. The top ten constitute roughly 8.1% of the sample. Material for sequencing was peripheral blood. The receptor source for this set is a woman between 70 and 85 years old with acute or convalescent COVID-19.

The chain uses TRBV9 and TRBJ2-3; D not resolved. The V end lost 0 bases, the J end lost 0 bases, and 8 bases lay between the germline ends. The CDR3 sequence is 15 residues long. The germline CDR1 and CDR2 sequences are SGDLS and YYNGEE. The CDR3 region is CASSVAATSTDTQYF. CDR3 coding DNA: TGTGCCAGCAGCGTAGCTGCTACTAGCACAGATACGCAGTATTTT.

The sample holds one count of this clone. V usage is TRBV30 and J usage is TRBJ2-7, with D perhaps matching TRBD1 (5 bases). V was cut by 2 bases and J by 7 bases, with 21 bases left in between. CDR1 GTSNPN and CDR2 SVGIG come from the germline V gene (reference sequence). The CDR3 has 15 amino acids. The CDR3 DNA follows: TGTGCCTGGAGTCTAAGTTTTGGGGCCCCAAGGGAGCAGTACTTC. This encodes CAWSLSFGAPREQYF.

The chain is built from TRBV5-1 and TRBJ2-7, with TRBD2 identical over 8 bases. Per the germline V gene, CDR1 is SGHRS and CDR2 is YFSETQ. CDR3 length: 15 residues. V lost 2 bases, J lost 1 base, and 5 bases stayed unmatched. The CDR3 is CASSFGLAGSYEQYF. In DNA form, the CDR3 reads TGCGCCAGCAGCTTTGGCCTAGCGGGTTCCTACGAGCAGTACTTC.

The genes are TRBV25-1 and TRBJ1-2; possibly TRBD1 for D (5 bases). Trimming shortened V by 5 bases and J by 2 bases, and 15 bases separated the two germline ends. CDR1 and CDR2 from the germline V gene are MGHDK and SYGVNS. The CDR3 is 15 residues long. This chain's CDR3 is CASSSTGTHNYGYTF. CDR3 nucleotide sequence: TGTGCCAGCAGTAGTACAGGTACTCACAACTATGGCTACACCTTC.